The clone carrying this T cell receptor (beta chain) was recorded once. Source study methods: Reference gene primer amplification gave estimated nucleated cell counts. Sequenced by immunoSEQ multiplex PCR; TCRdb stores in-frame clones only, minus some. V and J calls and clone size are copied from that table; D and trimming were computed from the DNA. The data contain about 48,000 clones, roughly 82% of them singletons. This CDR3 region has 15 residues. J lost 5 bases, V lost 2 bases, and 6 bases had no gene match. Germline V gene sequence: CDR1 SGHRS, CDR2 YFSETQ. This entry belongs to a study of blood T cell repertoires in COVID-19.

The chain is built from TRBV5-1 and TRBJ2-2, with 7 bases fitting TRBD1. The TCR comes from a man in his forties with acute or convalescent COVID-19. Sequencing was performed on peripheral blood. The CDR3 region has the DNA TGCGCCAGCAGCTTCACCGACAGGGTTACCGGGGAGCTGTTTTTT. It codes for CASSFTDRVTGELFF.